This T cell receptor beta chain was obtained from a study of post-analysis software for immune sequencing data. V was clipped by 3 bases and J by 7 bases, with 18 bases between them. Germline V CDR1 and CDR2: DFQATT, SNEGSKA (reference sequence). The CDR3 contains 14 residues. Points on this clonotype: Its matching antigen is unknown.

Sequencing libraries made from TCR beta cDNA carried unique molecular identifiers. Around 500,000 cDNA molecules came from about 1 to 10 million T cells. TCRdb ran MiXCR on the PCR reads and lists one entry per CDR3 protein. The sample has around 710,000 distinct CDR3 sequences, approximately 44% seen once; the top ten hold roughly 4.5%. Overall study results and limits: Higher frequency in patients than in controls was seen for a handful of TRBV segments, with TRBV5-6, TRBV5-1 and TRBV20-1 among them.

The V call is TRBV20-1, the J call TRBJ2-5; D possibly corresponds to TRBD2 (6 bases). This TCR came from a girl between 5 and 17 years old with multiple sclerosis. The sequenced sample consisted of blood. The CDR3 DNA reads TGCAGTGCTAGTGGGGGACTCCGGGTGGGGACCCAGTACTTC. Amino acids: CSASGGLRVGTQYF.